Listed here are 21 T cell receptor beta chains from one sample, sequenced in a study of Graves' ophthalmopathy and Graves' hyperthyroidism. RNA transcripts provided the template for amplifying TCR beta CDR3 regions. After a first-round RT-PCR with HTBI primers, a second-round multiplex PCR was run. Via MiXCR, TCRdb re-called the multiplex PCR reads, giving one row per CDR3 protein. The data hold almost 400,000 distinct CDR3 sequences, with approximately 20% observed a single time. The sequencing sample was made of peripheral blood. The receptor set was obtained from a woman younger than 35 with Graves' ophthalmopathy.

This clonotype was detected ten times or more. J is TRBJ2-5 and V is TRBV10-3; TRBD2 agrees at 9 bases. Germline V gene lookup returns CDR1 ENHRY and CDR2 SYGVKD. This CDR3 comprises 14 residues. V dropped 8 bases and J dropped 2; count of bases not matched to a gene: 6. Here the CDR3 DNA reads TGTGCCATCGGTAGCAGCGGGGGGCAAGAGACCCAGTACTTC. This encodes CAIGSSGGQETQYF.

At least ten counts were recorded for this clonotype. This rearrangement joins TRBV5-1 to TRBJ2-2; a possible D gene is TRBD2 (6 bases). V was shortened by 2 bases and J by 4 bases, with 6 bases between the two germline ends. The CDR3 covers 13 residues. CDR1 is SGHRS and CDR2 is YFSETQ in the germline V gene. The CDR3 DNA follows: TGCGCCAGCAGCTTTAGCGGCACCGGGGAGCTGTTTTTT. Encoded protein: CASSFSGTGELFF.

This chain links TRBV12-5 with TRBJ1-2, with D tentatively TRBD1 (6 bases). The germline V gene has CDR1 LGHNT and CDR2 FRNRAP. Deletions cut 5 bases from V and 3 bases from J, with 10 bases between. The CDR3 length is 13 residues. Here the CDR3 reads CASGRGAYYGYTF. Here the CDR3 DNA reads TGTGCTAGTGGTCGGGGGGCCTACTATGGCTACACCTTC.

The V gene is TRBV28, the J gene TRBJ1-2; D call uncertain. The length of the CDR3 is 12 residues. Trimming stripped 6 bases from V and 0 bases from J, with 5 bases between. Per the germline V gene, CDR1 is MDHEN and CDR2 is SYDVKM. The CDR3 DNA reads as TGTGCCAGCAGCGCTGCTAACTATGGCTACACCTTC. Its protein product is CASSAANYGYTF.

The gene calls are TRBV12-3 or TRBV12-4 and TRBJ1-5; tentative D call: TRBD1 (5 bases). The CDR3 length is 15 residues. Trimming left V 2 bases short and J 3 bases short, with 11 bases between. CDR3 DNA sequence: TGTGCCAGCAGTTTACTCCAGGGCCACAATCAGCCCCAGCATTTT. This encodes CASSLLQGHNQPQHF.

This clonotype was seen at least ten times. The rearrangement uses TRBV29-1 and TRBJ1-3, with D perhaps matching TRBD1 (6 bases). Germline V gene lookup returns CDR1 SQVTM and CDR2 ANQGSEA. V shed 4 bases and J shed 2 bases, with 18 bases lying between them. The CDR3 runs to 16 residues. CDR3 in amino acids: CSVVLARGGTGNTIYF. CDR3 DNA sequence: TGCAGCGTTGTCTTAGCGCGGGGGGGCACTGGAAACACCATATATTTT.

There are many counts of this clonotype. A much larger clone lies one base from this, so it may be a read error. The chain uses TRBV6-1 and TRBJ1-5, with TRBD1 as a possible D gene (6 bases). This CDR3 spans 17 amino acids. Germline V CDR1 and CDR2: MNHNS, SASEGT. The CDR3, as DNA: TGTGCCGGCAGTGAAGGGGGAACAGGGAATAGCAATCAGCCCCAGCATTTT. Its translation: CAGSEGGTGNSNQPQHF.

This clonotype appeared many times. V usage is TRBV6-1 and J usage is TRBJ2-7; 8 positions agree with TRBD2. The CDR3 spans 16 residues. With 6 bases clipped from V and 4 bases from J, the junction kept 14 bases outside the gene matches. The germline gives CDR1 MNHNS, CDR2 SASEGT. CDR3 amino acids: CASSRYLTSDRYEQYF. CDR3 nucleotides: TGTGCCAGCAGCCGATACCTGACTAGCGATCGTTACGAGCAGTACTTC.

This clonotype was counted ten times or more. The chain combines TRBV6-5 with TRBJ2-2; D not resolved. Germline V CDR1 and CDR2: MNHEY, SVGAGI. Trimming removed 9 bases at V and 3 bases at J, with 20 bases between. This CDR3 has 16 amino acids. The CDR3: CARAFGPPIHTGELFF. CDR3 sequence (DNA): TGTGCCAGGGCATTTGGACCCCCGATACACACCGGGGAGCTGTTTTTT.

This clonotype appeared many times. The V gene is TRBV6-2 or TRBV6-3, the J gene TRBJ2-7; possibly TRBD1 for D (6 bases). V was pared by 4 bases and J by 3 bases, with 13 bases between. Germline loops: CDR1 MNHEY, CDR2 SVGEGT. This CDR3 is 14 amino acids long. This chain's CDR3 is CASSSRGNYYEQYF. The CDR3 DNA follows: TGTGCCAGCAGTTCTAGGGGGAATTACTACGAGCAGTACTTC.

In this sample, this clonotype turned up many times. The V gene is TRBV27, the J gene TRBJ2-2, with TRBD2 identical over 7 bases. Germline V CDR1 and CDR2: MNHEY, SMNVEV (reference sequence). V lost 2 bases and J lost 6; bases outside the gene matches: 9. The CDR3 is made up of 16 amino acids. The CDR3: CASSLRRREGPGELFF. For the CDR3, the DNA is TGTGCCAGCAGTTTACGTAGGAGGGAGGGCCCCGGGGAGCTGTTTTTT.

This clonotype was observed many times. CDR3 DNA: TGTGCCAGCAAAGACAGACCTGGGGAGACCCAGTACTTC. This codes for CASKDRPGETQYF. The V call is TRBV28, the J call TRBJ2-5, with D possibly matching TRBD1 (5 bases). Trimming removed 7 bases from V and 5 bases from J, with 14 bases in between. This CDR3 is built from 13 residues. CDR1 is MDHEN, CDR2 SYDVKM, per germline.

This clonotype was seen ten or more times. The chain couples TRBV20-1 to TRBJ2-7; TRBD2 matches at 7 bases. Trimming removed 1 base from V and 2 bases from J; junction bases left unmatched: 5. Germline V gives CDR1 DFQATT, CDR2 SNEGSKA (reference sequence). The CDR3 extends over 14 amino acids. The CDR3 loop reads CSARVPGGAYEQYF. DNA of the CDR3: TGCAGTGCTAGAGTCCCTGGGGGGGCCTACGAGCAGTACTTC.

This clonotype was recorded at least ten times. The genes are TRBV20-1 and TRBJ2-7; 7 bases are shared with TRBD1. CDR3 length: 13 residues. V dropped 4 bases and J dropped 4; count of bases not matched to a gene: 7. Germline values: CDR1 DFQATT, CDR2 SNEGSKA (reference sequence). This CDR3 is CSAIQGSPYEQYF. The DNA of the CDR3 is TGCAGTGCTATACAGGGGTCGCCTTACGAGCAGTACTTC.

This clonotype was observed many times. The chain joins TRBV29-1 to TRBJ2-7; 8 positions agree with TRBD1. This CDR3 has 15 residues. Germline assignment: CDR1 SQVTM and CDR2 ANQGSEA. V was clipped by 6 bases and J by 5 bases; unmatched bases: 15. Here the CDR3 reads CSVAEKGQESDEQYF. Here the CDR3 DNA reads TGCAGCGTGGCCGAGAAGGGACAGGAGTCGGACGAGCAGTACTTC.

The sample holds many counts of this clonotype. The J gene is TRBJ2-7, the V gene TRBV19; weak D call: TRBD2 (5 bases). CDR1 and CDR2 (germline): LNHDA, SQIVND (reference sequence). The ends were cut back, 5 bases at V and 2 bases at J, with 19 bases in the middle. The CDR3 is 16 residues long. The CDR3 here is CASSSRGAVSPYEQYF. The CDR3 DNA sequence: TGTGCCAGTAGTTCCCGTGGAGCGGTAAGCCCCTACGAGCAGTACTTC.

This clonotype occurred a few times. V usage is TRBV5-1 and J usage is TRBJ2-5; a possible D gene is TRBD2 (6 bases). Trimming took off 4 bases at V and 5 bases at J, with 12 bases between the two ends. Germline V lookup: CDR1 SGHRS, CDR2 YFSETQ. The CDR3 runs to 13 residues. DNA for the CDR3: TGCGCCAGCAGCCCCGGACGGGAGGAGACCCAGTACTTC. This encodes CASSPGREETQYF.

The V and J genes are TRBV5-1 and TRBJ2-2, with TRBD2 matching 7 bases. V lost 4 bases, J lost 0 bases, and 3 bases stayed unmatched. Germline V gives CDR1 SGHRS, CDR2 YFSETQ. CDR3 length equals 15 residues. The CDR3 DNA is TGCGCCAGCAGCAGGGAGGGTGCGAACACCGGGGAGCTGTTTTTT. It codes for CASSREGANTGELFF.

This clonotype was counted at least ten times. The chain links TRBV11-2 to TRBJ1-1; 7 bases match TRBD1. Germline trimming cut 5 bases from V and 0 bases from J; bases unmatched to any gene: 9. This CDR3 spans 16 amino acids. The germline V gene has CDR1 SGHAT and CDR2 FQNNGV. Here the CDR3 reads CASSVGQDVMNTEAFF. Here the CDR3 DNA reads TGTGCCAGCAGCGTCGGACAGGACGTCATGAACACTGAAGCTTTCTTT.

The chain uses TRBV7-2 and TRBJ2-5; 10 nucleotides agree with TRBD2. The CDR3 covers 14 residues. The junction had 6 bases not matched to a gene; V was cut back by 4 bases and J by 7 bases. Germline V gene data show CDR1 as SGHTA and CDR2 as FQGNSA. This CDR3 is CASSSGTSVGTQYF. The DNA for the CDR3 is TGTGCCAGCAGCTCAGGGACTAGCGTTGGGACCCAGTACTTC.

V is TRBV27 and J is TRBJ2-7, with a possible D match to TRBD1 (6 bases). Between the trimmed V and J ends, which lost 4 bases and 6 bases, there was a span of 13 bases. This CDR3 region has 13 residues. The V gene's germline CDR1 is MNHEY and CDR2 SMNVEV (reference sequence). The CDR3 here is CASSWAGVGEQYF. DNA for the CDR3: TGTGCCAGCAGTTGGGCAGGGGTTGGCGAGCAGTACTTC.